The source of this T cell receptor beta chain is a study of cytomegalovirus exposure and HLA in healthy donors. PCR used 60 Vbeta primers and 13 Jbeta primers. Study processing details: Around 10 million of the 80 million or so unique TCR beta chains counted in a later analysis were shared. The data were produced by immunoSEQ multiplex PCR, yet TCRdb's version contains in-frame clones alone and is incomplete. The V and J calls and the clone size are those of that table, but D and trimming were determined from the DNA. Here the sample spans under 200,000 clones, roughly 77% being singletons. Turning to this clone: Its antigen is not known.

Study results and limitations: TCR beta sequences reportedly predicted most subjects' HLA-A and HLA-B alleles accurately.

Germline assignment: CDR1 KGHSY and CDR2 FQNENV. J was trimmed by 7 bases and V by 3 bases; bases with no gene match: 2. The CDR3 loop spans 14 amino acids. Sequencing was performed on PBMCs. The chain combines TRBV16 with TRBJ1-6, with 8 positions matching TRBD1. This sequence was found in a man aged 35 to 55 in good health and CMV-seropositive. This CDR3 reads CASSQTGANSPLHF. For the CDR3, the DNA is TGTGCCAGCAGCCAGACAGGGGCCAATTCACCCCTCCACTTT.